The present T cell receptor (beta chain) was sequenced within a study of T-cell reconstitution after alpha-beta-depleted transplantation in children. General study findings and limits: It was reported that alpha-beta T cells came from several hundred expanded graft clones (about two months after transplant).

CDR3 length equals 12 residues. V was trimmed by 4 bases and J by 5 bases, leaving 7 bases between them. Germline values: CDR1 KGHSH, CDR2 LQKENI. During its preparation, the TCRbeta library received unique molecular identifiers. TCRdb passed the PCR reads through MiXCR, listing each CDR3 protein once. The sample lists approximately 220,000 distinct CDR3 sequences; around a sixth were seen once. This clonotype was detected a few times. Its antigen is still unknown. The rearrangement joins TRBV18 to TRBJ2-3; D is undetermined. The receptor's source is a male patient under 10 years old who had a stem cell transplant for acute lymphoblastic leukemia, so the T cells may come from the graft donor. The input for sequencing was PBMCs, mostly from graft donor cells, taken 360 days after TCRalphabeta/CD19-depleted stem cell transplant. The CDR3 loop is CASSRGIDTQYF. The CDR3 DNA reads TGTGCCAGCTCACGGGGAATAGATACGCAGTATTTT. Using reference TRBV18 and TRBJ2-3 for the parts outside the CDR3, the full variable domain is NAGVMQNPRHLVRRRGQEARLRCSPMKGHSHVYWYRQLPEEGLKFMVYLQKENIIDESGMPKERFSAEFPKEGPSILRIQQVVRGDSAAYFCASSRGIDTQYFGPGTRLTVL.